This TCR beta chain came from a study of early T cells in non-severe SARS-CoV-2 infection. TCRdb called the 5' RACE reads again in MiXCR, with one record for every CDR3 protein. The sample has 35,000 to 45,000 distinct CDR3 sequences, roughly 6.2% seen once. This clonotype was observed many times. The clonotype was recovered from an adult who was a healthcare worker with PCR-confirmed SARS-CoV-2 infection or an uninfected control (not recorded which). Material: whole blood, obtained at baseline.

The CDR3 region is CASSLDQYSYEQYF. The CDR3 DNA reads as TGTGCCAGCAGTCTCGACCAGTACTCCTACGAGCAGTACTTC. The chain is built from TRBV12-3 or TRBV12-4 and TRBJ2-7; D is uncertain. The CDR3 runs to 14 residues. The V end lost 5 bases, the J end lost 0 bases, and 11 bases lay between the germline ends.